The 15 T cell receptor beta chains given below trace back to one sample, sequenced in a study of blood T cell repertoires in COVID-19. The protocol was immunoSEQ multiplex PCR, while the TCRdb copy is restricted to in-frame clones and leaves out a portion. The table includes 76,000 or so clones, roughly 90% detected once. Sequenced material: peripheral blood. All receptors come from an elderly man in a cohort sampled during active COVID-19.

A single count supports this clone. The chain recombines TRBV21-1 with TRBJ2-7; the table's D call, TRBD2, was not checked against the DNA. TRBV21-1 counts as a pseudogene. The length of the CDR3 is 13 residues. DNA for the CDR3: TGTGCCAGCACGGGACTAGCGGGGGGGCGGCAGTACGTC. This encodes CASTGLAGGRQYV.

The V gene is TRBV3-1 (or the pseudogene TRBV3-2), the J gene TRBJ1-1; D gene uncertain. Germline CDR1 is LGHDT and CDR2 is YNNKEL (reference sequence). There are 15 residues in the CDR3. V lost 1 base, J lost 5 bases, and 14 bases lay in between. The chain's CDR3 is CASSQGYGLYTEAFF. CDR3 DNA sequence: TGTGCCAGCAGCCAAGGTTACGGGTTATATACTGAAGCTTTCTTT.

The rearrangement uses TRBV6-2 or TRBV6-3 and TRBJ2-3; TRBD2 matches 12 bases. The junction had 5 bases not matched to a gene; V was cut back by 4 bases and J by 0 bases. Germline V gene lookup returns CDR1 MNHEY and CDR2 SVGEGT. The CDR3 runs 17 residues. CDR3 loop: CASSFGTSGSSTDTQYF. The CDR3 nucleotides are TGTGCCAGCAGTTTTGGGACTAGCGGGTCAAGCACAGATACGCAGTATTTT.

The chain carries TRBV5-1 and TRBJ2-1; 11 nucleotides align to TRBD2. The trim removed 4 bases at V and 0 bases at J, leaving 15 bases unmatched. This CDR3 contains 20 residues. Per germline, CDR1 SGHRS and CDR2 YFSETQ. CDR3 in amino acids: CASSLPRLAGPVSSYNEQFF. CDR3 sequence (DNA): TGCGCCAGCAGCCTGCCTCGACTAGCGGGGCCCGTTAGCTCCTACAATGAGCAGTTCTTC. The full variable domain, its missing parts supplied by reference TRBV5-1 and TRBJ2-1, is KAGVTQTPRYLIKTRGQQVTLSCSPISGHRSVSWYQQTPGQGLQFLFEYFSETQRNKGNFPGRFSGRQFSNSRSEMNVSTLELGDSALYLCASSLPRLAGPVSSYNEQFFGPGTRLTVL.

V gene TRBV18 combines with J gene TRBJ2-5; D is possibly TRBD1 (5 bases). Trimming shortened V by 3 bases and J by 2 bases, and 16 bases separated the two germline ends. The CDR3 has 16 amino acids. Germline CDR1 and CDR2: KGHSH and LQKENI. Here the CDR3 reads CASSPSQQVGQETQYF. The DNA of the CDR3 is TGTGCCAGCTCACCTAGTCAACAGGTGGGACAAGAGACCCAGTACTTC.

The chain carries TRBV20-1 and TRBJ1-1; D is undetermined. CDR1 DFQATT and CDR2 SNEGSKA come from the germline V gene (reference sequence). Trimming took off 5 bases at V and 10 bases at J, with 14 bases between the two ends. This CDR3 has 11 amino acids. The CDR3 DNA sequence: TGCAGTGCTGGTGGGCGGGGTGGAGCTTTCTTT. Translation gives CSAGGRGGAFF.

The chain is built from TRBV9 and TRBJ2-2; the D gene is possibly TRBD1 (6 bases). Trimming removed 3 bases at V and 5 bases at J, with 11 bases between. This CDR3 is built from 14 residues. Germline CDR1 SGDLS, CDR2 YYNGEE. CDR3 DNA sequence: TGTGCCAGCAGCGACAAACAGGGAACCGGGGAGCTGTTTTTT. It encodes CASSDKQGTGELFF.

This clone was counted between two and nine times. In DNA, the CDR3 is TGTGCCAGCAGTCCGATTACCAGGGGACAGGGTAGGAGAAACACCATATATTTT. It translates to CASSPITRGQGRRNTIYF. V usage is TRBV28 and J usage is TRBJ1-3, with TRBD1 matching over 9 bases. The CDR3 has 18 amino acids. Per the germline V gene, CDR1 is MDHEN and CDR2 is SYDVKM. Germline trimming cut 5 bases from V and 5 bases from J; bases unmatched to any gene: 16.

V gene TRBV23-1 combines with J gene TRBJ2-1; 11 bases agree with TRBD2. TRBV23-1 is labeled an ORF, and its function is uncertain. Losses at the gene ends were 3 bases for V and 7 bases for J; bases not matched to a gene: 2. The CDR3 runs 14 residues. The CDR3 here is CASSQTSGANEQFF. In DNA form, the CDR3 reads TGCGCCAGCAGTCAGACTAGCGGGGCGAATGAGCAGTTCTTC.

The rearrangement joins TRBV2 to TRBJ2-1; a possible D gene is TRBD2 (5 bases). This CDR3 has 15 amino acids. V was clipped by 8 bases and J by 3 bases, with 17 bases between them. The germline V gene has CDR1 SNHLY and CDR2 FYNNEI. The CDR3 DNA follows: TGTGCCAGCTACCCCGGCCGAGGGAGCTACAATGAGCAGTTCTTC. It specifies CASYPGRGSYNEQFF.

The chain combines TRBV18 with TRBJ2-1; no reliable D call. The CDR3 consists of 11 residues. Trimming removed 5 bases from V and 10 bases from J, with 9 bases in between. Germline V CDR1 and CDR2: KGHSH, LQKENI. The chain's CDR3 is CASSSLSEQFF. The DNA of the CDR3 is TGTGCCAGCTCAAGCTTGTCGGAGCAGTTCTTC.

The genes are TRBV10-3 and TRBJ2-2, with D possibly matching TRBD1 (6 bases). Between the trimmed V and J ends, which lost 7 bases and 4 bases, there was a span of 7 bases. Germline lookup yields CDR1 ENHRY and CDR2 SYGVKD. The CDR3 length is 12 residues. CDR3 in DNA: TGTGCCATCATGGACAGCACCGGGGAGCTGTTTTTT. Its translation: CAIMDSTGELFF.

The CDR3 DNA reads as TGCGCCAGCAGCTTGGACCCAGGACAGGTTAATGAGCAGTTCTTC. Translated, it gives CASSLDPGQVNEQFF. The chain carries TRBV5-1 and TRBJ2-1; 7 bases align to TRBD1. Germline loops: CDR1 SGHRS, CDR2 YFSETQ. The J segment lost 7 bases and the V segment lost 0 bases, leaving 7 bases of the junction unmatched. This CDR3 contains 15 residues.

The genes are TRBV5-8 and TRBJ1-2; D remains unclear. Trimming removed 0 bases from V and 4 bases from J, with 10 bases in between. Germline V gives CDR1 SGHTS, CDR2 YDEGEE. This CDR3 contains 14 residues. CDR3 sequence reads: CASSLDRGSYGYTF. In DNA, the CDR3 is TGTGCCAGCAGCTTGGATCGGGGAAGCTATGGCTACACCTTC.

The chain joins TRBV7-9 to TRBJ1-4; 7 bases align to TRBD1. Trimming took 5 bases from V and 3 from J; bases not matched to a gene: 6. The germline V gene has CDR1 SEHNR and CDR2 FQNEAQ (reference sequence). The CDR3 spans 15 residues. The CDR3 region has the DNA TGTGCCAGCAGCCCGATGGGACAGTCTAATGAAAAACTGTTTTTT. Protein sequence: CASSPMGQSNEKLFF.